A single sample gave rise to the 10 T cell receptor beta chains below, sequenced in a study of T-cell memory formation after mild COVID-19. TCRdb called the 5' RACE reads again in MiXCR, with one record for every CDR3 protein. The sample lists around 200,000 distinct CDR3 sequences, over 20% occurring once. Sequenced input: PBMCs or a T cell subset sorted from them (not recorded which). The receptors shown here come from an adult woman who had mild COVID-19 (a few samples of this study predate the infection). Cell type and time point are not known.

This clonotype was observed a few times. The rearrangement joins TRBV29-1 to TRBJ2-5; D unclear. The germline CDR1 and CDR2 sequences are SQVTM and ANQGSEA. This CDR3 has 12 residues. Trimming took off 6 bases at V and 4 bases at J, with 12 bases between the two ends. In DNA, the CDR3 is TGCAGCGTCGGGTTTGGCGGAGAGACCCAGTACTTC. Its protein is CSVGFGGETQYF.

The genes are TRBV4-1 and TRBJ2-5, with 11 positions matching TRBD2. The junction had 3 bases not matched to a gene; V was cut back by 1 base and J by 5 bases. Germline V gene lookup returns CDR1 MGHRA and CDR2 YSYEKL. This CDR3 comprises 15 residues. The CDR3 DNA sequence: TGCGCCAGCAGCCAAGCACTAGCGGGAGCGGAGACCCAGTACTTC. This gives the protein CASSQALAGAETQYF.

In this sample, this clonotype turned up a few times. The rearrangement links TRBV29-1 to TRBJ2-7; tentatively, D is TRBD2 (6 bases). Between the trimmed V and J ends, which lost 2 bases and 3 bases, there was a span of 17 bases. CDR3 length equals 15 residues. The germline V gene has CDR1 SQVTM and CDR2 ANQGSEA. CDR3: CSVELLGGEYYEQYF. The CDR3 nucleotides read TGCAGCGTTGAACTTCTGGGCGGGGAATACTACGAGCAGTACTTC.

This clonotype came up a few times. J is TRBJ1-1 and V is TRBV4-3; tentatively, D is TRBD1 (6 bases). The CDR3 is made up of 13 amino acids. V was cut by 1 base and J by 7 bases, with 10 bases left in between. Germline CDR1 and CDR2: LGHNA and YSLEER. CDR3 DNA sequence: TGCGCCAGCAGCCAAGTAGGGGGGTTTGAAGCTTTCTTT. Translating it yields CASSQVGGFEAFF.

The genes are TRBV20-1 and TRBJ2-7; 7 positions match TRBD1. In germline, CDR1 is DFQATT, CDR2 SNEGSKA (reference sequence). Trimming took 5 bases from V and 4 from J; bases not matched to a gene: 8. CDR3 size: 13 residues. Here the CDR3 DNA reads TGCAGTGCTCAGGACAGGCTAGGGTACGAGCAGTACTTC. It translates to CSAQDRLGYEQYF.

J is TRBJ2-7 and V is TRBV7-9; a possible D gene is TRBD1 (7 bases). The CDR3 has 12 residues. CDR1 is SEHNR, CDR2 FQNEAQ, per germline (reference sequence). The V end lost 8 bases, the J end lost 6 bases, and 14 bases lay between the germline ends. The CDR3 is CASGRGDPEQYF. CDR3 nucleotides: TGTGCCAGCGGCAGGGGGGATCCCGAGCAGTACTTC.

This clonotype was seen more than once but under ten times. This chain uses TRBV20-1 with TRBJ2-5, with 7 positions matching TRBD1. CDR1 and CDR2 (germline): DFQATT, SNEGSKA (reference sequence). The CDR3 totals 14 residues. Unmatched junction bases numbered 9, after V lost 6 bases and J lost 2 bases. The DNA for the CDR3 is TGCAGTGCCTGGATAGACAGGGCTCAAGAGACCCAGTACTTC. Its translation is CSAWIDRAQETQYF.

The gene calls are TRBV7-9 and TRBJ2-3; 11 bases are shared with TRBD2. This CDR3 is 15 amino acids long. With V trimmed by 5 bases and J by 4 bases, 5 bases remained unmatched. Germline values: CDR1 SEHNR, CDR2 FQNEAQ (reference sequence). The CDR3 is CASSPGLADADTQYF. In nucleotides, the CDR3 is TGTGCCAGCAGCCCGGGACTAGCGGACGCAGATACGCAGTATTTT.

This clonotype was seen only a few times. The chain is built from TRBV4-3 and TRBJ2-7; D perhaps matches TRBD2 (5 bases). CDR1 and CDR2 from the germline V gene are LGHNA and YSLEER. V was cut by 0 bases and J by 5 bases, with 8 bases left in between. This CDR3 has 13 residues. CDR3 DNA: TGCGCCAGCAGCCAAGACCCGGGGAACGAGCAGTACTTC. Translating it yields CASSQDPGNEQYF.

This clonotype has only a few counts. The rearrangement joins TRBV12-3 or TRBV12-4 to TRBJ2-7, with TRBD2 matching 7 bases. The V and J ends lost 7 bases and 2 bases, in that order; junction bases with no gene match: 8. This CDR3 spans 14 amino acids. The DNA for the CDR3 is TGTGCCAGCACCCTAGCGGACCGGACCTACGAGCAGTACTTC. Translation gives CASTLADRTYEQYF.